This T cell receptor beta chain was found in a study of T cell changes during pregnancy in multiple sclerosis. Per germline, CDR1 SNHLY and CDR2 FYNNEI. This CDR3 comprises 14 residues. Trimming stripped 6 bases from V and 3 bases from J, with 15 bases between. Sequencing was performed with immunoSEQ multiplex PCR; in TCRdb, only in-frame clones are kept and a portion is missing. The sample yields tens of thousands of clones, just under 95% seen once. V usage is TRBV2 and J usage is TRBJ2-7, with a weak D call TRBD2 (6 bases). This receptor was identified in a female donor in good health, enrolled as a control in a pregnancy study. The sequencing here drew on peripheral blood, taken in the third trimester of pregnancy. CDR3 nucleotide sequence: TGTGCCAGCAGCGAGCTGGGGGGATTCTACGAGCAGTACTTC. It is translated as CASSELGGFYEQYF.